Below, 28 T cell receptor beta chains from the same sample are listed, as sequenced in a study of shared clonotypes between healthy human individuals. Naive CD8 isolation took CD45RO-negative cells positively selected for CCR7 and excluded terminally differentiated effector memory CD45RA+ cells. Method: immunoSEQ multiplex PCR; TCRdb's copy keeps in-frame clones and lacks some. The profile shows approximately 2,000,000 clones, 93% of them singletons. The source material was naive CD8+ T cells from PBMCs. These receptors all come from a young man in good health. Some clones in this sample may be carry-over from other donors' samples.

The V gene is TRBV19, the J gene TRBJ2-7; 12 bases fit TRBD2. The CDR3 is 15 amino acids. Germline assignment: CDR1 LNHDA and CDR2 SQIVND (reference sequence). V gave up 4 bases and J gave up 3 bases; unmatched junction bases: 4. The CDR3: CASSTRLAGVYEQYF. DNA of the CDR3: TGTGCCAGTAGTACCCGACTAGCGGGAGTCTACGAGCAGTACTTC.

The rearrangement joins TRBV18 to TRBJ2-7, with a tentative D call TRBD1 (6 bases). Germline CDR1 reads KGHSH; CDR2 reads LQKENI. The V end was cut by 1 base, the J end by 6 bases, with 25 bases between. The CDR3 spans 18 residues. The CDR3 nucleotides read TGTGCCAGCTCACCACTTGGCTCAGGGGCCGATTACCTAGGCGAGCAGTACTTC. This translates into CASSPLGSGADYLGEQYF.

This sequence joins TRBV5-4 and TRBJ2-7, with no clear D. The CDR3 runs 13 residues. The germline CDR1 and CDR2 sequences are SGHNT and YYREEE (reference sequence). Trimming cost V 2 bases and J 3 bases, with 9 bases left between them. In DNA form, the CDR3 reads TGTGCCAGCAGCTTTGCGGCGGACTACGAGCAGTACTTC. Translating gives CASSFAADYEQYF.

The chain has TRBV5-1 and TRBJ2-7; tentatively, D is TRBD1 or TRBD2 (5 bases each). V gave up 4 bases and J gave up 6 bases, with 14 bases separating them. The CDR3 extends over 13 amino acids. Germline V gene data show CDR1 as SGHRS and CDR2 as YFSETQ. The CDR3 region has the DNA TGCGCCAGCAGCCCTTTGGGGGTGGCCGAGCAGTACTTC. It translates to CASSPLGVAEQYF.

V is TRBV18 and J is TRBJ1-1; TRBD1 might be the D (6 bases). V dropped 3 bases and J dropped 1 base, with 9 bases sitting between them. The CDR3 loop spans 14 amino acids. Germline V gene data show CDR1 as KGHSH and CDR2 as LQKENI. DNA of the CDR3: TGTGCCAGCTCACCGAACAGGGAGAACACTGAAGCTTTCTTT. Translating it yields CASSPNRENTEAFF.

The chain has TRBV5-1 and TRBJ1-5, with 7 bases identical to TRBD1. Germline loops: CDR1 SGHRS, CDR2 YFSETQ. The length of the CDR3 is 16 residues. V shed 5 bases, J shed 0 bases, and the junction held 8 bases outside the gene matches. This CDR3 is CASRGQLRNSNQPQHF. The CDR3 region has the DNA TGCGCCAGCAGGGGACAGCTGCGGAATAGCAATCAGCCCCAGCATTTT.

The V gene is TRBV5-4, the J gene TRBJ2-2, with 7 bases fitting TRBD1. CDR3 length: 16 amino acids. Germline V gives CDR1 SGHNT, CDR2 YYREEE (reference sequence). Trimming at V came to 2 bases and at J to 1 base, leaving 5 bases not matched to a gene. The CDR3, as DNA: TGTGCCAGCAGCTTAGGGGGCAAGTGGAACACCGGGGAGCTGTTTTTT. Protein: CASSLGGKWNTGELFF.

The DNA of the CDR3 is TGTGCCAGCAGCTTAAGGGCTAGCGAAGATACGCAGTATTTT. Its translation: CASSLRASEDTQYF. The V gene is TRBV7-2, the J gene TRBJ2-3; tentative D call: TRBD2 (6 bases). This CDR3 has 14 residues. Germline assignment: CDR1 SGHTA and CDR2 FQGNSA. V dropped 2 bases and J dropped 5 bases, with 11 bases sitting between them.

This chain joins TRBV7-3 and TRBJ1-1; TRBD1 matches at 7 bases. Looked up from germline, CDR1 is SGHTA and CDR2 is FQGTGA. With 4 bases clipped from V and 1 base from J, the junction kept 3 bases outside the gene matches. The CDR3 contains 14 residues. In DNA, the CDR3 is TGTGCCAGCAGCTCCCGGGACAGGAACACTGAAGCTTTCTTT. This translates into CASSSRDRNTEAFF. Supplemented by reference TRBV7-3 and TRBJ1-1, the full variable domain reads GAGVSQTPSNKVTEKGKYVELRCDPISGHTALYWYRQSLGQGPEFLIYFQGTGAADDSGLPNDRFFAVRPEGSVSTLKIQRTERGDSAVYLCASSSRDRNTEAFFGQGTRLTVV.

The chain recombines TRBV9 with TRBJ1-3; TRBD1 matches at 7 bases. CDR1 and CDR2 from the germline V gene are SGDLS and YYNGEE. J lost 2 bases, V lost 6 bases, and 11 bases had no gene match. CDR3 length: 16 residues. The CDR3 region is CASTRTGRLAGNTIYF. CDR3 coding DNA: TGTGCCAGCACCAGGACAGGCAGATTAGCTGGAAACACCATATATTTT.

The CDR3 is CASSQAGLANELFF. The CDR3 nucleotides are TGTGCCAGCAGCCAAGCGGGACTAGCGAACGAGCTGTTTTTT. The genes are TRBV4-2 and TRBJ2-2; 10 bases match TRBD2. The V gene end was trimmed by 1 base and the J gene end by 11 bases; junction bases not matched to a gene: 4. This CDR3 comprises 14 residues. The germline CDR1 and CDR2 sequences are LGHNA and YNFKEQ.

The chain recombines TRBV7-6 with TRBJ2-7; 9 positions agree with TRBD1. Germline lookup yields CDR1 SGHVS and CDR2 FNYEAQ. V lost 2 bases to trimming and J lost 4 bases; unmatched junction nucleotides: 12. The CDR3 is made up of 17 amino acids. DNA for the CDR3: TGTGCCAGCAGCTTATCCGGAAGCAGGACAGGGGAATACGAGCAGTACTTC. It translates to CASSLSGSRTGEYEQYF.

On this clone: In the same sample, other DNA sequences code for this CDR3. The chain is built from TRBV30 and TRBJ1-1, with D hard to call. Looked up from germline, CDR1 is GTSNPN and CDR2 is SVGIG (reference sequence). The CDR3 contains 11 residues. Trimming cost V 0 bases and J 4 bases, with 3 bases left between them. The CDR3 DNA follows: TGTGCCTGGAGTGTCGGCACTGAAGCTTTCTTT. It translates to CAWSVGTEAFF.

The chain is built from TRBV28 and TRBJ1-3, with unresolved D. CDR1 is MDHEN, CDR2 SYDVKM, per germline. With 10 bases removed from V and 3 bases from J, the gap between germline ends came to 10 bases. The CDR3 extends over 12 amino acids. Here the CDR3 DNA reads TGTGCCATCCAGAATTATGGAAACACCATATATTTT. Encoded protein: CAIQNYGNTIYF.

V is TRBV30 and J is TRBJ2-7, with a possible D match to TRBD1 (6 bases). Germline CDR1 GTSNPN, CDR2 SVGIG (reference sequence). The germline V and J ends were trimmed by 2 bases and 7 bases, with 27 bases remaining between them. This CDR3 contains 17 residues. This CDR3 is CAWSKLPGDKTLGEQYF. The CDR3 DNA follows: TGTGCCTGGAGTAAACTCCCCGGGGACAAGACCTTGGGGGAGCAGTACTTC.

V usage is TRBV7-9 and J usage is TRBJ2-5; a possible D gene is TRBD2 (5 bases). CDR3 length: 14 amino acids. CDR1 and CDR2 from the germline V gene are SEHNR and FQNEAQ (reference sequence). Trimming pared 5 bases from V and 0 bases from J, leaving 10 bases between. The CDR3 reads CASSAGLYQETQYF. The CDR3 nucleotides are TGTGCCAGCAGCGCAGGACTGTACCAAGAGACCCAGTACTTC. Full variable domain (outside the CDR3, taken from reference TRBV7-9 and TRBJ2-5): DTGVSQNPRHKITKRGQNVTFRCDPISEHNRLYWYRQTLGQGPEFLTYFQNEAQLEKSRLLSDRFSAERPKGSFSTLEIQRTEQGDSAMYLCASSAGLYQETQYFGPGTRLLVL.

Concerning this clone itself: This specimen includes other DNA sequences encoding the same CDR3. This CDR3 reads CASSPPLGGSSYNEQFF. In DNA, the CDR3 is TGTGCCAGCAGCCCCCCCCTCGGCGGGAGCTCCTACAATGAGCAGTTCTTC. The gene calls are TRBV7-9 and TRBJ2-1; 7 nucleotides match TRBD2. Unmatched junction bases numbered 10, after V lost 5 bases and J lost 0 bases. Germline V lookup: CDR1 SEHNR, CDR2 FQNEAQ (reference sequence). The CDR3 is 17 residues long. Full variable domain (rest looked up from reference TRBV7-9 and TRBJ2-1): DTGVSQNPRHKITKRGQNVTFRCDPISEHNRLYWYRQTLGQGPEFLTYFQNEAQLEKSRLLSDRFSAERPKGSFSTLEIQRTEQGDSAMYLCASSPPLGGSSYNEQFFGPGTRLTVL.

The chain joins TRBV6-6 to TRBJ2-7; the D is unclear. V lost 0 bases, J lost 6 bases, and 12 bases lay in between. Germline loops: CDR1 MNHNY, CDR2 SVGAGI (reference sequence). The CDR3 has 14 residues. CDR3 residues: CASSYSYELGEQYF. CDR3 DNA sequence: TGTGCCAGCAGTTACTCGTACGAGTTAGGCGAGCAGTACTTC.

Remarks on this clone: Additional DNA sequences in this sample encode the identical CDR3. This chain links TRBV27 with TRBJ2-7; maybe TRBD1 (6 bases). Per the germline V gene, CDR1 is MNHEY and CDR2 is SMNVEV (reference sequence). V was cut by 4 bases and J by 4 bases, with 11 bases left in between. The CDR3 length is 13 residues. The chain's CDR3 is CASSWGLSYEQYF. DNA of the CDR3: TGTGCCAGCAGTTGGGGGCTTTCTTACGAGCAGTACTTC.

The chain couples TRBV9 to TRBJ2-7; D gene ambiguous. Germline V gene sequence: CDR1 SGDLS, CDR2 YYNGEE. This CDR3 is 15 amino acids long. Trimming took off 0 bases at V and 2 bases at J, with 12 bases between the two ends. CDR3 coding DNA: TGTGCCAGCAGCGTAGCTCCCACAAGGACCTACGAGCAGTACTTC. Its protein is CASSVAPTRTYEQYF.

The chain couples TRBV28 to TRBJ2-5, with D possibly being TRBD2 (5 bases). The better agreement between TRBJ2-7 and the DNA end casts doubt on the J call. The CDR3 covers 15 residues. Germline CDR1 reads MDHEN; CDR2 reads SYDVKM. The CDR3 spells CASSPPPGSLYEQYF. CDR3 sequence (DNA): TGTGCCAGCAGTCCTCCTCCGGGGTCCCTATACGAGCAGTACTTC.

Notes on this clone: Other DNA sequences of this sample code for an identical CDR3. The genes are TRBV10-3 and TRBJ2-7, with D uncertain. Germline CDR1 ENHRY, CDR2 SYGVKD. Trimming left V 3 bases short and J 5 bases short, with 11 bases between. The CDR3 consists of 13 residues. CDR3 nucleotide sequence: TGTGCCATCAGTGATTTGGGTGGGAACGAGCAGTACTTC. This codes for CAISDLGGNEQYF.

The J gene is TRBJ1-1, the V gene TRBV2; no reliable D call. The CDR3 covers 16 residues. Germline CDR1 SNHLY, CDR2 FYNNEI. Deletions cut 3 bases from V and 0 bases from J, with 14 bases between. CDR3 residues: CASSEAGGGVNTEAFF. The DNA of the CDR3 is TGTGCCAGCAGTGAGGCTGGTGGAGGAGTGAACACTGAAGCTTTCTTT.

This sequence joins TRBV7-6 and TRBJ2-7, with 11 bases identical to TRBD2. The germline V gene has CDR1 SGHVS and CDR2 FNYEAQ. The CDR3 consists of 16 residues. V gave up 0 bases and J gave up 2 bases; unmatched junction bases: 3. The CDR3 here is CASSLAALAGAYEQYF. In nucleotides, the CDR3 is TGTGCCAGCAGCTTAGCCGCACTAGCGGGGGCCTACGAGCAGTACTTC.

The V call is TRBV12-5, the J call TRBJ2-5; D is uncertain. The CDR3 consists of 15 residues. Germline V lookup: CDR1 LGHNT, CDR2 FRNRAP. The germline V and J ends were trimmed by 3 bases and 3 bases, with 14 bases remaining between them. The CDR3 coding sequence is TGTGCTAGTGGTTTAGACACCCTGGGGAAAGAGACCCAGTACTTC. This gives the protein CASGLDTLGKETQYF.

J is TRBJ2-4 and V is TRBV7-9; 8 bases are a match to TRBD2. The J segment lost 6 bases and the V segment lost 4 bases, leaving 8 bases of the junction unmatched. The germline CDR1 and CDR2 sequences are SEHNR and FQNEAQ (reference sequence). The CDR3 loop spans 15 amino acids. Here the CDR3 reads CASSYPPAGGNIQYF. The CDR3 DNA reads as TGTGCCAGCAGCTACCCCCCGGCGGGGGGAAACATTCAGTACTTC.

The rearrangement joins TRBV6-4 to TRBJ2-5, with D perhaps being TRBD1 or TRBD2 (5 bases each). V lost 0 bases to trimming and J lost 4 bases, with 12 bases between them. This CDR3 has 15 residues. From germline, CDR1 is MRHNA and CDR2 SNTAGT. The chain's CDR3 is CASSDSGTQGETQYF. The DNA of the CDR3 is TGTGCCAGCAGTGACTCAGGGACCCAAGGAGAGACCCAGTACTTC.

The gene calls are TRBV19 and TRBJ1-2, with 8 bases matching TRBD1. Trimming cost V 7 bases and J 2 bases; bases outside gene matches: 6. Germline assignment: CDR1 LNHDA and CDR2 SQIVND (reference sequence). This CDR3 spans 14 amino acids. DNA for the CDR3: TGTGCCAGTAACCCTAGACAGGGGAACTATGGCTACACCTTC. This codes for CASNPRQGNYGYTF.